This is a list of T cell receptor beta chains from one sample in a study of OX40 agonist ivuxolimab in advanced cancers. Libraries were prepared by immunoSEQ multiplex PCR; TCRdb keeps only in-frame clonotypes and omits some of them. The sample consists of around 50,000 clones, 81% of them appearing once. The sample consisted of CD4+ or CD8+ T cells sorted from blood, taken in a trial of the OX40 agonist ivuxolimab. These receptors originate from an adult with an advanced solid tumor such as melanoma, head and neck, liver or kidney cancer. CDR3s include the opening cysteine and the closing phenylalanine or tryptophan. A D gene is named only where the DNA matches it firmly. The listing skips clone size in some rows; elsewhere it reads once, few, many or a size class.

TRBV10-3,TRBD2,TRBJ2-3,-,TGTGCCATCAGTGAGTCGAGGCGGGGGGGCACAGATACGCAGTATTTT,CAISESRRGGTDTQYF
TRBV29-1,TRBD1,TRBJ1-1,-,TGCAGCGTTGTGAGGACAGGGCTCGGGGCTTTCTTT,CSVVRTGLGAFF
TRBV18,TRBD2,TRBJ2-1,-,TGTGCCAGCTCACCGGGACTAGTACATGAGCAGTTCTTC,CASSPGLVHEQFF
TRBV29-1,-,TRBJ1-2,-,TGCAGCGTTGTCGCAGGAGATGGTTATGGCTACACCTTC,CSVVAGDGYGYTF
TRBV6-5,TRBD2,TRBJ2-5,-,TGTGCCAGCATACCGAGCGGGGGAATTGAGACCCAGTACTTC,CASIPSGGIETQYF
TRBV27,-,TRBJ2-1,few,TGTGCCAGCAGTTTATTAGGATACAATGAGCAGTTCTTC,CASSLLGYNEQFF
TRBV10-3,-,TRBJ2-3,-,TGTGCCATCAGTGAAAGCTTCCCTAGAGATACGCAGTATTTT,CAISESFPRDTQYF
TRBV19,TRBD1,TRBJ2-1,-,TGTGCCAGTTGGGACAGGGGTAAAACGGGTCACAATGAGCAGTTCTTC,CASWDRGKTGHNEQFF
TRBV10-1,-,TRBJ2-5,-,TGCGCCAGCAGCGCTGGCAGGGGAACCCAAGAGACCCAGTACTTC,CASSAGRGTQETQYF
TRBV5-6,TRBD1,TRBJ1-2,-,TGTGCCAGCAGCTCCCGGGACAGTGACTATGGCTACACCTTC,CASSSRDSDYGYTF
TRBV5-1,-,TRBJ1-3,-,TGCGCCAGCAGCTTGGAGGGAAGCTCTGGAAACACCATATATTTT,CASSLEGSSGNTIYF
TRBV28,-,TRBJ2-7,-,TGTGCCACCCACATGGGGACGGGGGCAACCTACGAGCAGTACTTC,CATHMGTGATYEQYF
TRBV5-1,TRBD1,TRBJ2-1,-,TGCGCCAGCAGCACCAGGACAGGGGGAGGCGAGCAGTTCTTC,CASSTRTGGGEQFF
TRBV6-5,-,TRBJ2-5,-,TGTGCCAGTCACCGTGACCCACAAGAGACCCAGTACTTC,CASHRDPQETQYF
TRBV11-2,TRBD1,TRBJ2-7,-,TGTGCCAGCAGCCTCACGGGACAGGTTGTTTACGAGCAGTACTTC,CASSLTGQVVYEQYF
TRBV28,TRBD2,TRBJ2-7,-,TGTGCCAGCAGTTCCTCCCTCGGGCTAGCGGGGCTCCGCTACGAGCAGTACTTC,CASSSSLGLAGLRYEQYF
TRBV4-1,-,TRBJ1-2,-,TGCGCCAGCAGCCAAGTTGCGGCTTACTATGGCTACACCTTC,CASSQVAAYYGYTF
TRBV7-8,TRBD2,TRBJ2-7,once,TGTGCCAGCAGCTTAGGGCCCTTGGGCGGGGGGGCCCACGAGCAGTACTTC,CASSLGPLGGGAHEQYF
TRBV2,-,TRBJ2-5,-,TGTGCCAGCAGTGCCCGGGGGGAGACCCAGTACTTC,CASSARGETQYF
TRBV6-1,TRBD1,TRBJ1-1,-,TGTGCCAGCAGTGAATCGGACAGGGGGACCCTAAGACCGAGCGAAGCTTTCTTT,CASSESDRGTLRPSEAFF
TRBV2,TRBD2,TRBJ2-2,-,TGTGCCAGCAGTAAAAGCGGGATAGTAGGCACCGGGGAGCTGTTTTTT,CASSKSGIVGTGELFF
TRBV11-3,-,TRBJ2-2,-,TGTGCCAGCAGCCCTCTAGGTCTCGTAGACACCGGGGAGCTGTTTTTT,CASSPLGLVDTGELFF
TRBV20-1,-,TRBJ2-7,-,TGCAGTGCTAGGGCTGGCTACGAGCAGTACTTC,CSARAGYEQYF
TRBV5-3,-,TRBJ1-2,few,TGTGCCAGAAGCTCTTTTCCCGGGTGTTTTGACACCTTC,CARSSFPGCFDTF
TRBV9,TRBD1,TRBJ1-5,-,TGTGCCAGCAGCGCGGGGTCCGGGACAGGGATCGGGCAGCCCCAGCATTTT,CASSAGSGTGIGQPQHF
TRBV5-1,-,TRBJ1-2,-,TGCGCCAGCAGCCCAACAGGGAACTATGGCTACACCTTC,CASSPTGNYGYTF
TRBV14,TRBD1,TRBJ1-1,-,TGTGCCAGCAGCCGAACAGGGGGAGCTGAAGCTTTCTTT,CASSRTGGAEAFF
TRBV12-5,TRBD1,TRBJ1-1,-,TGTGCTAGTGGCACCTCAGGGGGTACTGAAGCTTTCTTT,CASGTSGGTEAFF
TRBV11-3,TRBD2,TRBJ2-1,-,TGTGCCAGCAGCTTCCGGGGGGGCTCCTACAATGAGCAGTTCTTC,CASSFRGGSYNEQFF
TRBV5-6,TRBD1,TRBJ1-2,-,TGTGCCAGCAGCTCCCGACGCTTCACGAAGACAGGGTATAACTATGGCTACACCTTC,CASSSRRFTKTGYNYGYTF
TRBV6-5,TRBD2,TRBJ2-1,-,TGTGCCAGCAGTTACTCGGGGACTAGCCGCAACAATGAGCAGTTCTTC,CASSYSGTSRNNEQFF
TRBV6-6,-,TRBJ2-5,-,TGTGCCAGCAGTTACTCGAGGGACACACAAGAGACCCAGTACTTC,CASSYSRDTQETQYF
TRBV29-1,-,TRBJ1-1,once,TGCAGCGCTAAAAAAGGGGTGGACACTGAAGCTTTCTTT,CSAKKGVDTEAFF